These 4 T cell receptor beta chains came from one sample sequenced in a study of cytomegalovirus exposure and HLA in healthy donors. The PCR was carried out with 60 Vbeta primers and 13 Jbeta primers. The method was immunoSEQ multiplex PCR; TCRdb's version includes in-frame clones alone and lacks a portion of them. Its table records some 130,000 clones. Sequencing input: PBMCs. The receptors derive from a woman in her sixties in good health and CMV-seronegative.

For this clone: Compared with germline, one end of the junction differs, possibly owing to a read error. The chain is built from TRBV7-7 and TRBJ2-5; tentative D call: TRBD2 (5 bases). The germline CDR1 and CDR2 sequences are SSHAT and FNYEAQ (reference sequence). CDR3 length: 16 amino acids. The CDR3 DNA is TGTGCTAGCAGCTTAGGGAGCACGACGACGAAAGAGACCCAGTACTTC. This sequence encodes CASSLGSTTTKETQYF.

The chain employs TRBV2 and TRBJ1-6, with D possibly being TRBD1 (6 bases). Per the germline V gene, CDR1 is SNHLY and CDR2 is FYNNEI. The CDR3 spans 13 residues. Trimming pared 7 bases from V and 7 bases from J, leaving 11 bases between. Here the CDR3 DNA reads TGTGCCAGCAACAGGGTAGAGAATTCACCCCTCCACTTT. The encoded protein is CASNRVENSPLHF.

The chain carries TRBV4-1 and TRBJ2-5; 8 bases align to TRBD2. The CDR3 extends over 17 amino acids. Looked up from germline, CDR1 is MGHRA and CDR2 is YSYEKL. Trimming at V came to 1 base and at J to 1 base, leaving 8 bases not matched to a gene. The CDR3 region has the DNA TGCGCCAGCAGCCAAGGGGTAGCGGGGATTCTCCAAGAGACCCAGTACTTC. It translates to CASSQGVAGILQETQYF.

The J gene is TRBJ2-5, the V gene TRBV5-6, with D perhaps matching TRBD1 (5 bases). The CDR3 runs to 14 residues. In germline, CDR1 is SGHDT, CDR2 YYEEEE. V was clipped by 1 base and J by 5 bases, with 12 bases between them. The CDR3 is CASSLYGPGETQYF. The CDR3 DNA reads TGTGCCAGCAGCTTGTACGGGCCAGGGGAGACCCAGTACTTC.